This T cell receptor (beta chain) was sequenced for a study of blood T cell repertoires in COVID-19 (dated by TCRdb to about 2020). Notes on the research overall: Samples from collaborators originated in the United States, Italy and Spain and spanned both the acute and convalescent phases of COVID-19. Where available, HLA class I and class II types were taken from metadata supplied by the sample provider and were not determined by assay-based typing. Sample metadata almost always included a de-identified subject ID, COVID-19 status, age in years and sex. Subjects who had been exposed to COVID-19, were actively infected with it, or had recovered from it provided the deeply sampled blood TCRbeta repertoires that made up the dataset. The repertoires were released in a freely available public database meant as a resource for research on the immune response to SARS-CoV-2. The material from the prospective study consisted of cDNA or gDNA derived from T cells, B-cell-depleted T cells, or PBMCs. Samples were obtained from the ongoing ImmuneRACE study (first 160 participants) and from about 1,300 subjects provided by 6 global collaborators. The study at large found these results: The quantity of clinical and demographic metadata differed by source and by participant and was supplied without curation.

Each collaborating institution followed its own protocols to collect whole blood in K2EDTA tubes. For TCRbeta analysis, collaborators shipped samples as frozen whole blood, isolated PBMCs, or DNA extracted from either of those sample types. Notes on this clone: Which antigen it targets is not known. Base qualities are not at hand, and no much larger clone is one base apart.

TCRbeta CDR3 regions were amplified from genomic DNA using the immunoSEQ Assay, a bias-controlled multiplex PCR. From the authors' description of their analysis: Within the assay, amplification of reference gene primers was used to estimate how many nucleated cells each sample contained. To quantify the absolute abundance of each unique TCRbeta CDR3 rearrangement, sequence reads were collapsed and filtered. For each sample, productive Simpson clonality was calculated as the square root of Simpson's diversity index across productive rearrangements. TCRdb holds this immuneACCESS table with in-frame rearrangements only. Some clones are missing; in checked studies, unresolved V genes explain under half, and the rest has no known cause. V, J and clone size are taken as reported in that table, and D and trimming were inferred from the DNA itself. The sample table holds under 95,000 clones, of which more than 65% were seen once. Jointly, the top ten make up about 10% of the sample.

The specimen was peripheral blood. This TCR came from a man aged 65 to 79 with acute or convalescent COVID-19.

CDR3 sequence: CASSPGTADSPLHF. In nucleotide form, the sequence is TGTGCCAGCAGCCCCGGGACAGCGGATTCACCCCTCCACTTT. The V gene is TRBV3-1 (or the pseudogene TRBV3-2) and the J gene is TRBJ1-6, and TRBD1 aligns with 7 junction nucleotides. The germline V and J ends show losses of 4 bases and 8 bases respectively, and no gene match explains 5 bases of the junction. Sequences LGHDT (CDR1) and YNNKEL (CDR2) are obtained from the germline V gene (reference sequence). From the cysteine through the phenylalanine, the CDR3 covers 14 amino acids. The DNA shown is the 42-base CDR3, in frame from base 1.